The 9 T cell receptor beta chains reported below all come from one sample, sequenced in a study of shared clonotypes between healthy human individuals. Naive CD8 cells, CD45RO-negative and positively selected for CCR7, excluded terminally differentiated effector memory CD45RA+ cells. Sequenced by immunoSEQ multiplex PCR; TCRdb stores in-frame clones only, minus some. The sample carries just over 2,000,000 clones, about 95% recorded once. The specimen was naive CD8+ T cells sorted from blood. The receptors here all came from a man younger than 30 in good health.

The V and J genes are TRBV10-1 and TRBJ1-1; a possible D gene is TRBD1 (5 bases). The V gene lost 8 bases and the J gene lost 6 bases, with 22 bases spanning the gap. This CDR3 contains 15 residues. Per the germline V gene, CDR1 is WNHNN and CDR2 is SYGVQD (reference sequence). CDR3: CASRKKGLEWAEAFF. The CDR3 nucleotides are TGCGCCAGCCGAAAAAAGGGGTTAGAATGGGCTGAAGCTTTCTTT.

CDR3 sequence reads: CASSFGVLETQYF. The CDR3 bases are TGTGCCAGCAGTTTTGGAGTGTTGGAGACCCAGTACTTC. The V call is TRBV27, the J call TRBJ2-5; D is unresolved. The CDR3 sequence is 13 residues long. The germline gives CDR1 MNHEY, CDR2 SMNVEV (reference sequence). With 3 bases removed from V and 5 bases from J, the gap between germline ends came to 10 bases.

V and J are TRBV10-3 and TRBJ2-7, with 9 nucleotides matching TRBD2. CDR3 length: 14 amino acids. Losses at the gene ends were 2 bases for V and 2 bases for J; bases not matched to a gene: 1. CDR1 is ENHRY, CDR2 SYGVKD, per germline. The CDR3 nucleotides read TGTGCCATCAGTGAGATAGCGGGAGCCTACGAGCAGTACTTC. It yields the protein CAISEIAGAYEQYF.

The rearrangement uses TRBV11-2 and TRBJ2-1, with TRBD1 matching 9 bases. V shed 7 bases, J shed 8 bases, and the junction held 12 bases outside the gene matches. The germline CDR1 and CDR2 sequences are SGHAT and FQNNGV. The CDR3 covers 15 residues. CDR3 protein: CASTKTGTGLDEQFF. The DNA of the CDR3 is TGTGCCAGCACCAAAACCGGGACAGGGCTCGATGAGCAGTTCTTC.

The chain recombines TRBV6-5 with TRBJ2-1, with TRBD2 matching 8 bases. Losses at the gene ends were 6 bases for V and 5 bases for J; bases not matched to a gene: 9. CDR1 and CDR2 (germline): MNHEY, SVGAGI. The CDR3 loop spans 15 amino acids. The CDR3 sequence: CASSGLAGPHNEQFF. The CDR3 DNA reads as TGTGCCAGCAGCGGTCTAGCGGGCCCTCACAATGAGCAGTTCTTC.

This clone has a single count. The rearrangement uses TRBV30 and TRBJ1-6; D remains ambiguous. The CDR3 totals 14 residues. Germline CDR1 GTSNPN, CDR2 SVGIG (reference sequence). With 6 bases removed from V and 0 bases from J, the gap between germline ends came to 9 bases. CDR3: CACEGNSYNSPLHF. The CDR3 DNA sequence: TGTGCCTGTGAAGGGAACTCCTATAATTCACCCCTCCACTTT.

To note about this clone: Other DNA sequences in the sample encode the same CDR3. The chain uses TRBV6-1 and TRBJ2-7; possibly TRBD2 for D (6 bases). Germline loops: CDR1 MNHNS, CDR2 SASEGT. Trimming shortened V by 4 bases and J by 1 base, and 14 bases separated the two germline ends. CDR3 length equals 15 residues. The DNA for the CDR3 is TGTGCCAGCAGTGTCCCGGGAGAGGGTTCCTACGAGCAGTACTTC. Translated: CASSVPGEGSYEQYF.

CDR3 coding DNA: TGTGCCAGCAGCGCGCCCCGGACTAGCGGGGGGACCGGGGAGCTGTTTTTT. Translating gives CASSAPRTSGGTGELFF. The gene calls are TRBV9 and TRBJ2-2; 14 nucleotides match TRBD2. The ends lost 3 bases at V and 5 bases at J; junction bases unmatched: 6. Germline V gene data show CDR1 as SGDLS and CDR2 as YYNGEE. The CDR3 is 17 residues long.

This clone was picked up one time. The V call is TRBV5-1, the J call TRBJ2-3; 9 bases match TRBD1. CDR3 length: 16 residues. Trimming at V came to 0 bases and at J to 4 bases, leaving 6 bases not matched to a gene. Germline V gives CDR1 SGHRS, CDR2 YFSETQ. The CDR3 region has the DNA TGCGCCAGCAGCTTGGTAGGGACAGGGACGGCAGATACGCAGTATTTT. It yields the protein CASSLVGTGTADTQYF.